The 32 T cell receptor beta chains in this list originate from one sample, sequenced in a study of monozygotic twins with inflammatory bowel disease (dated by TCRdb to between 2017 and 2020). The receptor library was made with 5' RACE. Sequenced using an Illumina HiSeq 2500. Once TCRdb had reprocessed the reads, it stored one entry per CDR3 protein sequence and supplied no DNA. For this sample, the table gives roughly 140,000 distinct CDR3 sequences. Together, the top ten hold roughly 2.5% of the sample. Source material: blood. These receptors originate from a human donor with ulcerative colitis or Crohn's disease, or a healthy co-twin of an affected twin (not recorded which).

The chain links TRBV27 to TRBJ2-7; lacking DNA, the TRBD2 call made by TCRdb goes unchecked. Germline CDR1 MNHEY, CDR2 SMNVEV (reference sequence). The CDR3 is made up of 14 amino acids. The CDR3 sequence: CASTTGGSAGEQYF.

The chain uses TRBV4-3 and TRBJ1-6; the D call from TCRdb, TRBD1, cannot be confirmed without DNA. Germline V CDR1 and CDR2: LGHNA, YSLEER. This CDR3 spans 15 amino acids. The CDR3 protein is CASSQDGQGNSPLHF.

The rearrangement links TRBV20-1 to TRBJ1-5; lacking DNA, the TRBD1 call made by TCRdb goes unchecked. The germline V gene has CDR1 DFQATT and CDR2 SNEGSKA (reference sequence). There are 16 residues in the CDR3. The CDR3 here is CSADTGKWGGNQPQHF.

CDR3 sequence reads: CSPYRRTDTQYF. The chain joins TRBV29-1 to TRBJ2-3. In germline, CDR1 is SQVTM, CDR2 ANQGSEA. This CDR3 has 12 residues.

The chain employs TRBV5-4 and TRBJ2-6; as DNA is missing, the TRBD1 call by TCRdb cannot be tested. CDR1 and CDR2 from the germline V gene are SGHNT and YYREEE (reference sequence). The CDR3 consists of 17 residues. CDR3 in amino acids: CASSLVRLGSGANVLTF.

The chain is built from TRBV5-5 and TRBJ1-5. The CDR3 is 15 residues long. From germline, CDR1 is SGHKS and CDR2 YYEKEE (reference sequence). The chain's CDR3 is CASSLEVSGYQPQHF.

The J gene is TRBJ2-7, the V gene TRBV15; TCRdb's D gene call, TRBD1, goes unchecked for lack of DNA. The CDR3 extends over 16 amino acids. Germline CDR1 and CDR2: LNHNV and YYDKDF (reference sequence). CDR3 amino acids: CATSRVAPGVGWEQYF.

The chain is built from TRBV20-1 and TRBJ2-5; TCRdb calls TRBD1, which cannot be checked without DNA. Germline assignment: CDR1 DFQATT and CDR2 SNEGSKA (reference sequence). The CDR3 loop spans 13 amino acids. The CDR3 spells CSARARAGGLQYF.

This CDR3 reads CASSHHTGGDRSQHF. This rearrangement joins TRBV7-9 to TRBJ1-5. There are 15 residues in the CDR3. Germline V gene data show CDR1 as SEHNR and CDR2 as FQNEAQ (reference sequence).

The chain couples TRBV20-1 to TRBJ1-1; TCRdb reports TRBD1, a call that lacks DNA to check it against. From germline, CDR1 is DFQATT and CDR2 SNEGSKA (reference sequence). The CDR3 covers 13 residues. The CDR3 sequence is CSAPGSGRTEAFF.

This chain links TRBV24-1 with TRBJ2-2; the TRBD1 assignment by TCRdb is unverifiable without DNA. CDR1 and CDR2 from the germline V gene are KGHDR and SFDVKD. The CDR3 extends over 16 amino acids. CDR3 residues: CATSEPGQGWTGELFF.

This chain connects TRBV18 to TRBJ2-1; TCRdb's D call of TRBD1 is untestable without DNA. The CDR3 has 14 amino acids. Germline assignment: CDR1 KGHSH and CDR2 LQKENI. CDR3 sequence reads: CASSRVQGRDEQFF. The full variable domain, completed using reference TRBV18 and TRBJ2-1, is NAGVMQNPRHLVRRRGQEARLRCSPMKGHSHVYWYRQLPEEGLKFMVYLQKENIIDESGMPKERFSAEFPKEGPSILRIQQVVRGDSAAYFCASSRVQGRDEQFFGPGTRLTVL.

The chain recombines TRBV7-7 with TRBJ2-3; TCRdb proposes TRBD1, but this gene call is untestable without DNA. The germline V gene encodes CDR1 SSHAT and CDR2 FNYEAQ (reference sequence). There are 17 residues in the CDR3. CDR3 sequence reads: CASSLRHPGQGEDTQYF.

This rearrangement joins TRBV5-6 to TRBJ2-1. This CDR3 contains 12 residues. The germline gives CDR1 SGHDT, CDR2 YYEEEE. The CDR3 reads CASSLFDNEQFF.

The chain links TRBV4-3 to TRBJ2-7; TCRdb gives TRBD1 as the D gene, but with no DNA this cannot be confirmed. The CDR3 sequence is 15 residues long. The V gene's germline CDR1 is LGHNA and CDR2 YSLEER. CDR3 protein: CASSQGTGKTYEQYF.

The gene calls are TRBV7-9 and TRBJ2-3. Germline V gene data show CDR1 as SEHNR and CDR2 as FQNEAQ (reference sequence). The CDR3 has 12 amino acids. CDR3 region: CASSWYTDTQYF.

The chain couples TRBV20-1 to TRBJ1-1. The germline V gene encodes CDR1 DFQATT and CDR2 SNEGSKA (reference sequence). This CDR3 spans 16 amino acids. CDR3 in amino acids: CSARDITKDMNTEAFF.

J is TRBJ1-2 and V is TRBV5-1. The CDR3 is 15 amino acids. Per germline, CDR1 SGHRS and CDR2 YFSETQ. The CDR3 is CASSLAGSSNPGYTF.

The chain combines TRBV5-5 with TRBJ1-1. CDR3 length: 14 residues. Germline CDR1 reads SGHKS; CDR2 reads YYEKEE (reference sequence). CDR3 region: CASSLGSGIAEAFF.

The gene calls are TRBV7-2 and TRBJ1-6; the TCRdb D gene call, TRBD1, has no DNA to confirm it. The CDR3 is 15 residues long. Germline V gene lookup returns CDR1 SGHTA and CDR2 FQGNSA. Here the CDR3 reads CASSFDRGLGSPLHF.

The chain employs TRBV3-1 and TRBJ2-1. CDR3 length: 14 amino acids. The V gene's germline CDR1 is LGHDT and CDR2 YNNKEL (reference sequence). CDR3: CASSQVAVSGEQFF.

The chain has TRBV7-9 and TRBJ1-4; the TCRdb D gene call, TRBD1, has no DNA to confirm it. The germline V gene encodes CDR1 SEHNR and CDR2 FQNEAQ (reference sequence). This CDR3 has 14 amino acids. CDR3 sequence: CASSLGQYNEKLFF. The full variable domain, completed using reference TRBV7-9 and TRBJ1-4, is DTGVSQNPRHKITKRGQNVTFRCDPISEHNRLYWYRQTLGQGPEFLTYFQNEAQLEKSRLLSDRFSAERPKGSFSTLEIQRTEQGDSAMYLCASSLGQYNEKLFFGSGTQLSVL.

This clonotype is called medium-sized based on its frequency. V usage is TRBV7-2 and J usage is TRBJ1-3; absent DNA, TCRdb's TRBD1 call cannot be checked. Germline V gene sequence: CDR1 SGHTA, CDR2 FQGNSA. The CDR3 spans 18 residues. CDR3 region: CASSLSLSGGGSGNTIYF.

The CDR3 sequence: CASSSGQGIYGYTF. The chain employs TRBV5-1 and TRBJ1-2. The CDR3 consists of 14 residues. The V gene's germline CDR1 is SGHRS and CDR2 YFSETQ.

The chain has TRBV4-1 and TRBJ1-3; checking the TCRdb D call of TRBD1 is not possible without DNA. From germline, CDR1 is MGHRA and CDR2 YSYEKL. This CDR3 is built from 15 residues. CDR3: CASSQAPSSGNTIYF.

The genes are TRBV7-2 and TRBJ2-5; TCRdb indicates TRBD1, and absent DNA this call remains unverified. This CDR3 region has 14 residues. Looked up from germline, CDR1 is SGHTA and CDR2 is FQGNSA. Here the CDR3 reads CASTATGFRETQYF.

CDR3 sequence: CASSQDSEAYGSSYEQYF. The chain carries TRBV4-1 and TRBJ2-7. From germline, CDR1 is MGHRA and CDR2 YSYEKL. There are 18 residues in the CDR3.

V is TRBV7-9 and J is TRBJ1-1. Per the germline V gene, CDR1 is SEHNR and CDR2 is FQNEAQ (reference sequence). The CDR3 extends over 14 amino acids. The CDR3 is CASSLVRGPQEAFF.

The chain carries TRBV5-1 and TRBJ1-1; the D gene TCRdb calls, TRBD1, cannot be checked with no DNA. This CDR3 has 18 amino acids. Germline CDR1 reads SGHRS; CDR2 reads YFSETQ. The chain's CDR3 is CASSFFSYRDSQNTEAFF.

This chain joins TRBV5-1 and TRBJ2-1; TCRdb's D call, TRBD1, is unchecked because there is no DNA. This CDR3 has 14 residues. Germline V lookup: CDR1 SGHRS, CDR2 YFSETQ. The CDR3: CASSLGDRVYEQFF. The entire variable domain, with the rest obtained from reference TRBV5-1 and TRBJ2-1, is as follows: KAGVTQTPRYLIKTRGQQVTLSCSPISGHRSVSWYQQTPGQGLQFLFEYFSETQRNKGNFPGRFSGRQFSNSRSEMNVSTLELGDSALYLCASSLGDRVYEQFFGPGTRLTVL.

The V call is TRBV18, the J call TRBJ2-5; the D gene TCRdb calls, TRBD1, cannot be checked with no DNA. The CDR3 consists of 15 residues. The germline gives CDR1 KGHSH, CDR2 LQKENI. This chain's CDR3 is CASSPGAQGLETQYF.

The gene calls are TRBV5-1 and TRBJ2-5; TCRdb's assignment of TRBD1 cannot be checked, as there is no DNA. There are 16 residues in the CDR3. Germline CDR1 and CDR2: SGHRS and YFSETQ. The CDR3 here is CASSLVVDKTQETQYF.